The entry that follows covers one TCR beta chain sequence. Trimming took off 7 bases at V and 2 bases at J, with 13 bases between the two ends. The CDR3 length is 14 residues. Germline V gene data show CDR1 as SGHRS and CDR2 as YFSETQ. This sample is drawn from a study of blood T cell repertoires in COVID-19. About the study: Samples taken during acute and convalescent COVID-19 were collected in the United States, Italy and Spain. PBMCs, B-cell-depleted T cells, or T cells were the source of the cDNA or gDNA that made up the material.

Study processing details: Reference gene primer amplification gave nucleated cell count estimates. Clones were read by immunoSEQ multiplex PCR, and TCRdb kept only the in-frame ones, dropping some. V and J calls and clone size are as listed in that table; D and trimming were resolved from the DNA. The profile shows approximately 200,000 clones, just under 90% of them singletons. The chain recombines TRBV5-1 with TRBJ1-5, with D possibly TRBD1 on 6 matching bases. What was sequenced was peripheral blood. The source of this sequence is a man aged 55 to 70 who had recovered from COVID-19. This CDR3 reads CASRPGGGNQPQHF. CDR3 in DNA: TGCGCCAGCCGGCCGGGGGGCGGCAATCAGCCCCAGCATTTT. The full variable domain, its missing parts supplied by reference TRBV5-1 and TRBJ1-5, is KAGVTQTPRYLIKTRGQQVTLSCSPISGHRSVSWYQQTPGQGLQFLFEYFSETQRNKGNFPGRFSGRQFSNSRSEMNVSTLELGDSALYLCASRPGGGNQPQHFGDGTRLSIL.